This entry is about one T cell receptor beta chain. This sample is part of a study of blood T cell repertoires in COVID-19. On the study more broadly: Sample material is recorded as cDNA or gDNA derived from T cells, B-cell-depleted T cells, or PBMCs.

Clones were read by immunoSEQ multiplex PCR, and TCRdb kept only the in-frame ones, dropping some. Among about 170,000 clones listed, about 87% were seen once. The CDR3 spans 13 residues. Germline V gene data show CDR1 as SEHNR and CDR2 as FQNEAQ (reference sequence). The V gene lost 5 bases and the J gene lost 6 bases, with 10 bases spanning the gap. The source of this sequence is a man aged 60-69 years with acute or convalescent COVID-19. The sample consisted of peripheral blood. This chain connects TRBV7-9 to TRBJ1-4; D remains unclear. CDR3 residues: CASSPQRDEKLFF. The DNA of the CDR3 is TGTGCCAGCAGCCCACAGCGGGATGAAAAACTGTTTTTT.